Below, 10 T cell receptor beta chains from the same sample are listed, as sequenced in a study of shared clonotypes between healthy human individuals. Generated by immunoSEQ multiplex PCR, the TCRdb table keeps only in-frame clones and is missing some. The data show approximately 2.5 million clones, around nine tenths seen once. The sample was naive CD4+ T cells sorted from blood. Subset defined: CD45RA+ positively selected. The receptors were gathered from a man between 18 and 35 years old in good health.

With respect to this clone: This specimen includes other DNA sequences encoding the same CDR3. The chain carries TRBV5-1 and TRBJ1-2; 11 positions agree with TRBD1. The CDR3 is made up of 15 amino acids. After removal of 4 bases from V and 3 bases from J, the junction contained 5 bases not matched to a gene. Germline loops: CDR1 SGHRS, CDR2 YFSETQ. The CDR3 sequence is CASSGGQGAYYGYTF. DNA of the CDR3: TGCGCCAGCAGCGGCGGACAGGGGGCTTACTATGGCTACACCTTC.

V is TRBV5-1 and J is TRBJ1-1, with TRBD1 identical over 8 bases. Losses at the gene ends were 2 bases for V and 4 bases for J; bases not matched to a gene: 4. The CDR3 covers 14 residues. Germline V CDR1 and CDR2: SGHRS, YFSETQ. The CDR3 spells CASSFPQGGTEAFF. CDR3 sequence (DNA): TGCGCCAGCAGCTTCCCACAGGGGGGCACTGAAGCTTTCTTT.

The chain couples TRBV11-2 to TRBJ2-2, with D maybe TRBD2 (6 bases). The CDR3 is 15 amino acids. Germline CDR1 reads SGHAT; CDR2 reads FQNNGV. The V end lost 5 bases, the J end lost 2 bases, and 12 bases lay between the germline ends. CDR3 nucleotide sequence: TGTGCCAGCAGCGGAGGGAGCTTTAACACCGGGGAGCTGTTTTTT. It translates to CASSGGSFNTGELFF. Complete variable domain (other parts from reference TRBV11-2 and TRBJ2-2): EAGVAQSPRYKIIEKRQSVAFWCNPISGHATLYWYQQILGQGPKLLIQFQNNGVVDDSQLPKDRFSAERLKGVDSTLKIQPAKLEDSAVYLCASSGGSFNTGELFFGEGSRLTVL.

This clone appeared once. This specimen includes other DNA sequences encoding the same CDR3. The chain couples TRBV30 to TRBJ2-7; 8 nucleotides align to TRBD2. Germline CDR1 GTSNPN, CDR2 SVGIG (reference sequence). With 4 bases clipped from V and 4 bases from J, the junction kept 3 bases outside the gene matches. There are 12 residues in the CDR3. CDR3 DNA sequence: TGTGCCTGGACGGGGGGGCCGTACGAGCAGTACTTC. Its protein is CAWTGGPYEQYF.

This chain joins TRBV6-5 and TRBJ2-7; D uncertain. This CDR3 has 11 residues. The V gene lost 8 bases and the J gene lost 5 bases, with 10 bases spanning the gap. CDR1 MNHEY and CDR2 SVGAGI come from the germline V gene. CDR3 sequence reads: CASPGWDEQYF. DNA of the CDR3: TGTGCCAGCCCCGGGTGGGACGAGCAGTACTTC.

This chain uses TRBV6-1 with TRBJ2-7; D might be TRBD1 (5 bases). Germline CDR1 reads MNHNS; CDR2 reads SASEGT. Trimming stripped 8 bases from V and 1 base from J, with 15 bases between. The CDR3 is 14 residues long. The CDR3 DNA reads TGTGCCAGCTATCGGGCCGCAGGGTCCTACGAGCAGTACTTC. Encoded protein: CASYRAAGSYEQYF.

This clone was recorded only once. This sample also contains other DNA sequences that code for the same CDR3. The chain is built from TRBV5-1 and TRBJ1-5; 7 nucleotides align to TRBD1. Germline CDR1 and CDR2: SGHRS and YFSETQ. The CDR3 is 14 residues long. With V trimmed by 4 bases and J by 7 bases, 8 bases remained unmatched. The CDR3 nucleotides are TGCGCCAGCAGCCCAGGGCAGGGGGGCCAGCCCCAGCATTTT. It encodes CASSPGQGGQPQHF.

The gene calls are TRBV29-1 and TRBJ1-2, with D tentatively TRBD1 (5 bases). The CDR3 is 13 amino acids. The V end lost 1 base, the J end lost 5 bases, and 11 bases lay between the germline ends. Germline V CDR1 and CDR2: SQVTM, ANQGSEA. The chain's CDR3 is CSVEGGPVYGYTF. CDR3 nucleotides: TGCAGCGTTGAAGGGGGACCGGTTTATGGCTACACCTTC.

Of note for this clone: The junction departs from the called germline gene at one end, perhaps through a read error. The chain recombines TRBV5-1 with TRBJ2-2; 8 nucleotides line up with TRBD1. Germline CDR1 and CDR2: SGHRS and YFSETQ. This CDR3 comprises 15 residues. The CDR3 DNA sequence: TGCGCCAGCAGCTTGGGGACAGGGAACGCCGGGGAGCTGTTTTTT. This codes for CASSLGTGNAGELFF.

The chain has TRBV6-5 and TRBJ1-4; 9 positions agree with TRBD1. V gave up 5 bases and J gave up 5 bases; unmatched junction bases: 6. CDR1 is MNHEY, CDR2 SVGAGI, per germline. The CDR3 has 15 residues. This CDR3 is CASSRIGTGNEKLFF. The CDR3 bases are TGTGCCAGCAGTCGAATCGGGACAGGGAATGAAAAACTGTTTTTT.